The 20 T cell receptor beta chains listed next were all sequenced from one sample in a study of cytomegalovirus exposure and HLA in healthy donors (dated by TCRdb to about 2017). The protocol used for the library was the immunoSEQ multiplex PCR assay. A mixture of 60 forward primers for TCR Vbeta segments and 13 reverse primers for TCR Jbeta segments was used in the multiplex PCR. This is the immuneACCESS table as TCRdb keeps it, with only in-frame sequences that have V and J called. A part of the clones is gone; compared with another copy, unresolved V genes explain less than half, and the rest is unexplained. Counted in this sample were roughly 100,000 clones; roughly four fifths of them appeared once. 5% to 7.5% of the sample comes from the top ten. Sequences were obtained from PBMCs. The receptor source for this set is a woman aged 50 to 65 in good health and CMV-seropositive.

The chain links TRBV6-5 to TRBJ2-7; possibly TRBD2 for D (5 bases). Trimming left V 0 bases short and J 7 bases short, with 10 bases between. The CDR3 spans 13 residues. CDR1 is MNHEY and CDR2 is SVGAGI in the germline V gene. CDR3 sequence: CASSYSEGWEQYF. For the CDR3, the DNA is TGTGCCAGCAGTTACTCAGAGGGTTGGGAGCAGTACTTC.

The genes are TRBV5-1 and TRBJ2-3; D gene unclear. Looked up from germline, CDR1 is SGHRS and CDR2 is YFSETQ. V lost 0 bases and J lost 6, with 11 bases in between. This CDR3 is 14 amino acids long. In DNA form, the CDR3 reads TGCGCCAGCAGCTTGGACTCAGGCTGGGATACGCAGTATTTT. It encodes CASSLDSGWDTQYF. Complete variable domain (other parts from reference TRBV5-1 and TRBJ2-3): KAGVTQTPRYLIKTRGQQVTLSCSPISGHRSVSWYQQTPGQGLQFLFEYFSETQRNKGNFPGRFSGRQFSNSRSEMNVSTLELGDSALYLCASSLDSGWDTQYFGPGTRLTVL.

CDR3 DNA: TGTGCCAGTAGTTATCCGGGAATGCGGGAGACCCAGTACTTC. Translation: CASSYPGMRETQYF. The chain employs TRBV19 and TRBJ2-5; tentatively, D is TRBD2 (5 bases). The CDR3 length is 14 residues. Germline V gene data show CDR1 as LNHDA and CDR2 as SQIVND (reference sequence). Trimming stripped 5 bases from V and 5 bases from J, with 15 bases between. Full variable domain (missing parts from reference TRBV19 and TRBJ2-5): DGGITQSPKYLFRKEGQNVTLSCEQNLNHDAMYWYRQDPGQGLRLIYYSQIVNDFQKGDIAEGYSVSREKKESFPLTVTSAQKNPTAFYLCASSYPGMRETQYFGPGTRLLVL.

There are a few counts of this clone. The V gene is TRBV6-5, the J gene TRBJ1-5; 7 positions agree with TRBD1. The junction had 6 bases not matched to a gene; V was cut back by 4 bases and J by 6 bases. Germline V lookup: CDR1 MNHEY, CDR2 SVGAGI. The CDR3 extends over 14 amino acids. The CDR3 coding sequence is TGTGCCAGCAGTTCTTACAGGGGAGCTCAGCCCCAGCATTTT. The encoded protein is CASSSYRGAQPQHF.

The chain links TRBV7-9 to TRBJ2-7; 8 bases match TRBD2. The CDR3 is 13 residues long. The V and J ends lost 5 bases and 2 bases, in that order; junction bases with no gene match: 2. Germline values: CDR1 SEHNR, CDR2 FQNEAQ (reference sequence). CDR3 loop: CASSPGGAYEQYF. In DNA form, the CDR3 reads TGTGCCAGCAGCCCGGGAGGGGCCTACGAGCAGTACTTC.

The chain links TRBV5-1 to TRBJ2-5, with a tentative D call TRBD1 (7 bases). The J call could be wrong; TRBJ2-7 is a better fit for the DNA end. This CDR3 spans 15 amino acids. Germline V gives CDR1 SGHRS, CDR2 YFSETQ. In DNA, the CDR3 is TGCGCCAGCCAAGAGGTCGCGGGACAGACCTACGAGCAGTACTTC. Translating gives CASQEVAGQTYEQYF.

This sequence joins TRBV5-1 and TRBJ2-2; 9 bases map to TRBD1. CDR1 is SGHRS and CDR2 is YFSETQ in the germline V gene. The J segment lost 4 bases and the V segment lost 7 bases, leaving 5 bases of the junction unmatched. The CDR3 length is 14 residues. Here the CDR3 DNA reads TGCGCCAGCGGAAGGGACAGGGTCACCGGGGAGCTGTTTTTT. Its translation is CASGRDRVTGELFF.

This clone was observed a few times. The chain combines TRBV5-4 with TRBJ2-3; D is unresolved. V dropped 5 bases and J dropped 0 bases, with 13 bases sitting between them. CDR1 SGHNT and CDR2 YYREEE come from the germline V gene (reference sequence). The CDR3 covers 15 residues. The CDR3 loop is CASSTPASSTDTQYF. The CDR3 DNA follows: TGTGCCAGCAGTACCCCCGCGAGTAGCACAGATACGCAGTATTTT.

This chain uses TRBV5-1 with TRBJ2-4; TRBD2 matches 7 bases. CDR1 is SGHRS, CDR2 YFSETQ, per germline. The CDR3 loop spans 14 amino acids. V was clipped by 0 bases and J by 9 bases; unmatched bases: 6. This CDR3 reads CASSLVRGEGIQYF. The DNA for the CDR3 is TGCGCCAGCAGCTTGGTAAGAGGGGAGGGCATTCAGTACTTC.

A remark on this clone: Within the sample, other DNA sequences also encode this same CDR3. The chain recombines TRBV4-2 with TRBJ2-7; 9 bases are shared with TRBD1. Germline V gene sequence: CDR1 LGHNA, CDR2 YNFKEQ. The junction had 7 bases not matched to a gene; V was cut back by 3 bases and J by 1 base. The CDR3 is 16 residues long. This chain's CDR3 is CASSQEATGGSYEQYF. CDR3 nucleotide sequence: TGTGCCAGCAGCCAGGAGGCGACAGGGGGATCCTACGAGCAGTACTTC.

This clone was counted a few times. CDR3 residues: CASSPRWALYKGGSYEQYF. CDR3 DNA sequence: TGTGCCAGCAGCCCGCGGTGGGCACTATACAAAGGAGGGTCCTACGAGCAGTACTTC. The chain combines TRBV7-9 with TRBJ2-5; weak D call: TRBD2 (6 bases). The J call is in doubt because the DNA end fits TRBJ2-7 better. Germline values: CDR1 SEHNR, CDR2 FQNEAQ (reference sequence). This CDR3 is built from 19 residues.

This clone has a single count. This chain connects TRBV5-6 to TRBJ2-4, with 7 nucleotides matching TRBD1. The J segment lost 5 bases and the V segment lost 2 bases, leaving 7 bases of the junction unmatched. Germline V lookup: CDR1 SGHDT, CDR2 YYEEEE. CDR3 length equals 15 residues. The CDR3 DNA reads TGTGCCAGCAGCTTAAGACAGGGTTTGGAAAACATTCAGTACTTC. Amino acids: CASSLRQGLENIQYF.

A few counts support this clone. This chain's CDR3 is CASSQNRGLTEAFF. The CDR3, as DNA: TGTGCCAGCTCACAGAACAGGGGGTTAACTGAAGCTTTCTTT. The chain combines TRBV18 with TRBJ1-1; 8 bases are shared with TRBD1. The junction had 6 bases not matched to a gene; V was cut back by 4 bases and J by 5 bases. The CDR3 has 14 amino acids. Germline CDR1 reads KGHSH; CDR2 reads LQKENI.

V is TRBV2 and J is TRBJ1-1; D is uncertain. CDR3 length equals 13 residues. The ends were cut back, 6 bases at V and 1 base at J, with 9 bases in the middle. The germline gives CDR1 SNHLY, CDR2 FYNNEI. CDR3 sequence reads: CASRPVPNTEAFF. DNA for the CDR3: TGTGCCAGCAGACCGGTCCCGAACACTGAAGCTTTCTTT.

In its sample, this clone was seen a few times. The chain joins TRBV7-9 to TRBJ1-1; 8 bases map to TRBD1. The CDR3 consists of 13 residues. Germline V gives CDR1 SEHNR, CDR2 FQNEAQ (reference sequence). The ends lost 4 bases at V and 3 bases at J; junction bases unmatched: 1. The CDR3 DNA reads TGTGCCAGCAGCTACAGGGGGGACACTGAAGCTTTCTTT. Protein: CASSYRGDTEAFF.

This chain connects TRBV19 to TRBJ2-3; D ambiguous. V was trimmed by 3 bases and J by 2 bases, leaving 12 bases between them. Germline V gene lookup returns CDR1 LNHDA and CDR2 SQIVND (reference sequence). The CDR3 has 15 residues. This CDR3 reads CASSILLTNTDTQYF. In DNA form, the CDR3 reads TGTGCCAGTAGTATTCTACTTACTAACACAGATACGCAGTATTTT. The variable domain in full, completed from reference TRBV19 and TRBJ2-3, reads DGGITQSPKYLFRKEGQNVTLSCEQNLNHDAMYWYRQDPGQGLRLIYYSQIVNDFQKGDIAEGYSVSREKKESFPLTVTSAQKNPTAFYLCASSILLTNTDTQYFGPGTRLTVL.

Of note for this clone: At one end, the junction sequence differs from germline, possibly due to a read error. V usage is TRBV7-9 and J usage is TRBJ1-1, with 9 bases aligning to TRBD1. This CDR3 has 14 residues. Germline V CDR1 and CDR2: SEHNR, FQNEAQ (reference sequence). This CDR3 reads CSSKGQGQVTEAFF. The CDR3 DNA is TGTTCCAGCAAAGGACAGGGGCAAGTCACTGAAGCTTTCTTT.

This chain connects TRBV19 to TRBJ1-5, with a tentative D call TRBD1 (6 bases). The CDR3 extends over 14 amino acids. V shed 7 bases and J shed 5 bases, with 15 bases lying between them. The germline V gene encodes CDR1 LNHDA and CDR2 SQIVND (reference sequence). DNA of the CDR3: TGTGCCAGTACCTTACAACAGGGTTATCAGCCCCAGCATTTT. This gives the protein CASTLQQGYQPQHF. The whole variable domain, remainder taken from reference TRBV19 and TRBJ1-5, is DGGITQSPKYLFRKEGQNVTLSCEQNLNHDAMYWYRQDPGQGLRLIYYSQIVNDFQKGDIAEGYSVSREKKESFPLTVTSAQKNPTAFYLCASTLQQGYQPQHFGDGTRLSIL.

The V gene is TRBV5-1, the J gene TRBJ2-7, with TRBD1 identical over 10 bases. Germline values: CDR1 SGHRS, CDR2 YFSETQ. Losses at the gene ends were 5 bases for V and 5 bases for J; bases not matched to a gene: 10. This CDR3 spans 15 amino acids. In DNA, the CDR3 is TGCGCCAGCAGTACGATTAGTGGACAGGGGGACGAGCAGTACTTC. It is translated as CASSTISGQGDEQYF.

The chain employs TRBV30 and TRBJ1-2; D gene uncertain. CDR3 length: 13 residues. Per the germline V gene, CDR1 is GTSNPN and CDR2 is SVGIG (reference sequence). The V and J ends lost 3 bases and 8 bases respectively, with 16 bases between them. For the CDR3, the DNA is TGTGCCTGGAGCCCCGGGGTTTCTAGCGGCTACACCTTC. Its protein is CAWSPGVSSGYTF.